The sequence of this TCR beta chain was determined in a study of blood T cell repertoires in COVID-19. Study details: The United States, Italy and Spain supplied acute and convalescent COVID-19 samples. Sources were T cells, B-cell-depleted T cells, or PBMCs; the material itself was cDNA or gDNA.

The CDR3 contains 14 residues. The junction had 2 bases not matched to a gene; V was cut back by 4 bases and J by 5 bases. Germline V gene lookup returns CDR1 SGHRS and CDR2 YFSETQ. Original handling: Amplification from reference gene primers served as the basis for estimated nucleated cell counts. The data were produced by immunoSEQ multiplex PCR, yet TCRdb's version contains in-frame clones alone and is incomplete. That table supplies the V and J calls and clone size; D and trimming were determined from the DNA. The table records 68,000 or so clones, approximately 80% of them present only once. The chain joins TRBV5-1 to TRBJ1-4; 10 bases align to TRBD1. The TCR sequence derives from a human donor in a cohort sampled during active COVID-19. Sequences were obtained from peripheral blood. The chain's CDR3 is CASSGQGGNEKLFF. The CDR3 bases are TGCGCCAGCAGCGGACAGGGGGGGAATGAAAAACTGTTTTTT.